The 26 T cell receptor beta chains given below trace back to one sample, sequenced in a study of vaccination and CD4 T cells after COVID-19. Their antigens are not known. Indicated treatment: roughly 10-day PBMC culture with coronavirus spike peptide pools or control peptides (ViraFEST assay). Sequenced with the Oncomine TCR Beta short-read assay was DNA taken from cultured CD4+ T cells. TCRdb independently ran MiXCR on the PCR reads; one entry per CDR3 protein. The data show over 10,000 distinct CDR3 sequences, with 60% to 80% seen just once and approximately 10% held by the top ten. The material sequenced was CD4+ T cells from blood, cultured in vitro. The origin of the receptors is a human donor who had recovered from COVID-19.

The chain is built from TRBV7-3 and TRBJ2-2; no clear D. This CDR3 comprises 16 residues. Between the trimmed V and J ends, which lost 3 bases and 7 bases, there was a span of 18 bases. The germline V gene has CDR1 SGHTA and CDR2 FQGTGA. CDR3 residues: CASSLSHPRGGGELFF. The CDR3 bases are TGTGCCAGCAGCTTGAGCCATCCACGAGGTGGCGGGGAGCTGTTTTTT.

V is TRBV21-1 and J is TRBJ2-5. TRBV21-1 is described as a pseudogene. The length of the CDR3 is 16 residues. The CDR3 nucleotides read TGTGCCAGCAGCAGGCCAGAGCCGAAGTACCAAGAGACCCAGTACTTC. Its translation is CASSRPEPKYQETQYF.

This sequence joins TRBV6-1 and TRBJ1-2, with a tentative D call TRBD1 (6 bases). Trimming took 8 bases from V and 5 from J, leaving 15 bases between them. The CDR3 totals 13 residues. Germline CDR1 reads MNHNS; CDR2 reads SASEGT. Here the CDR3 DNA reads TGTGCCAGCTCTTCAGGGGACCGTTATGGCTACACCTTC. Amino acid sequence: CASSSGDRYGYTF.

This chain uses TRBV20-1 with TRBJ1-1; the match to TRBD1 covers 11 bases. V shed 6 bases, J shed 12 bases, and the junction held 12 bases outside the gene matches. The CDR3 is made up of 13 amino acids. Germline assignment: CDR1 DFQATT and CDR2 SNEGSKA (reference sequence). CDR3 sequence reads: CSAGGQGDEETFF. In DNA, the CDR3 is TGCAGTGCAGGGGGACAGGGGGACGAAGAGACTTTCTTT.

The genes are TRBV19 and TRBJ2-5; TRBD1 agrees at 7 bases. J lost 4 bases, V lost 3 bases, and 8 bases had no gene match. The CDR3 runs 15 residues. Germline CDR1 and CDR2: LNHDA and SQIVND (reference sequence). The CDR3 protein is CASSMSGKGAETQYF. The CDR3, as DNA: TGTGCCAGTAGTATGTCCGGGAAGGGGGCAGAGACCCAGTACTTC.

DNA for the CDR3: TGTGCCAGCACCAGGGCCGTGAACACTGAAGCTTTCTTT. The encoded protein is CASTRAVNTEAFF. The V gene is TRBV7-2, the J gene TRBJ1-1, with D possibly TRBD1 on 5 matching bases. Trimming pared 7 bases from V and 0 bases from J, leaving 9 bases between. The germline V gene has CDR1 SGHTA and CDR2 FQGNSA. CDR3 length: 13 residues. Combining the CDR3 with reference TRBV7-2 and TRBJ1-1 gives the whole variable domain GAGVSQSPSNKVTEKGKDVELRCDPISGHTALYWYRQSLGQGLEFLIYFQGNSAPDKSGLPSDRFSAERTGGSVSTLTIQRTQQEDSAVYLCASTRAVNTEAFFGQGTRLTVV.

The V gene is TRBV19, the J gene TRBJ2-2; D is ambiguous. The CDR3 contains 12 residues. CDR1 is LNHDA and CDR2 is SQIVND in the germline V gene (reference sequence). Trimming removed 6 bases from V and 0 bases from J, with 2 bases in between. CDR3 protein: CASRANTGELFF. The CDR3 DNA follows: TGTGCCAGTAGGGCGAACACCGGGGAGCTGTTTTTT.

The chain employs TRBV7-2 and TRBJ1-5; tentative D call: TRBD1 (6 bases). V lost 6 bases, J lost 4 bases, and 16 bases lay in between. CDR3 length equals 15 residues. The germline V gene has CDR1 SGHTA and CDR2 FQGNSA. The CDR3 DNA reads TGTGCCAGCAGTTATAACGGACAGAGAAATCAGCCCCAGCATTTT. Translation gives CASSYNGQRNQPQHF.

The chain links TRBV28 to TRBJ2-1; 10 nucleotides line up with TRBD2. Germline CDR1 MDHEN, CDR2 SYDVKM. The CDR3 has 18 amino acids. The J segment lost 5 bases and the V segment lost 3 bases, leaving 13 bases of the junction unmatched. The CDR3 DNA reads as TGTGCCAGCAGTTTCCCTTCATCTAGCGGGAGTAGCGACAATGAGCAGTTCTTC. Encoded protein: CASSFPSSSGSSDNEQFF.

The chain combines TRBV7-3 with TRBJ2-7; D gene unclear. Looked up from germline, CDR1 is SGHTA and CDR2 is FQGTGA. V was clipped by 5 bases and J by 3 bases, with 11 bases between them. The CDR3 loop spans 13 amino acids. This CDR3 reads CASSLSKGYEQYF. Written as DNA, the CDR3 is TGTGCCAGCAGCCTATCGAAGGGCTACGAGCAGTACTTC.

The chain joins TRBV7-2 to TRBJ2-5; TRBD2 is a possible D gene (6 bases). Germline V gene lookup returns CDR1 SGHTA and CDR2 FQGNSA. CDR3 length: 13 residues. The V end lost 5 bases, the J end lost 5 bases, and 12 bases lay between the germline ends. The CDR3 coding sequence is TGTGCCAGCAGCCCCCCTGGAGGGGAGACCCAGTACTTC. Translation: CASSPPGGETQYF.

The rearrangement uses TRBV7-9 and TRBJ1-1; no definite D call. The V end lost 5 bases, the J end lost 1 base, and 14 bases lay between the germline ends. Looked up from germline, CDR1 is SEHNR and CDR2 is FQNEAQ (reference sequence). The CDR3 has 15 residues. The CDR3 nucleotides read TGTGCCAGCAGCAAAGACGGGTTGCCGAACACTGAAGCTTTCTTT. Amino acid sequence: CASSKDGLPNTEAFF.

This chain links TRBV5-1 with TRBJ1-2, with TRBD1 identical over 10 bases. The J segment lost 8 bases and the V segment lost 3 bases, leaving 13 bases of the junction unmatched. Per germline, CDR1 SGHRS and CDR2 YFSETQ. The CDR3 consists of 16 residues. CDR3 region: CASSYLTGTGEEGYTF. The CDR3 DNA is TGCGCCAGCAGCTACCTCACCGGGACAGGGGAGGAGGGCTACACCTTC.

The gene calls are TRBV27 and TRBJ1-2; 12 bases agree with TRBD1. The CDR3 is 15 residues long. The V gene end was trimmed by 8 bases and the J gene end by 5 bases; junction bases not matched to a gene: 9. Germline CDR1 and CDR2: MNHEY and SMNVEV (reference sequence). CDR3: CASSYPGQGAYGYTF. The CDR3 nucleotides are TGTGCCAGCTCCTATCCGGGACAGGGGGCTTATGGCTACACCTTC.

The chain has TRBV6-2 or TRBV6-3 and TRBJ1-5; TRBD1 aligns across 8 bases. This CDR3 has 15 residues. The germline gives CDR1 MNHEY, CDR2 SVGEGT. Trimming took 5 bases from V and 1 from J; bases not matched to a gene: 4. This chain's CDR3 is CASSGRGLSNQPQHF. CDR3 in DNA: TGTGCCAGCAGTGGCAGGGGGCTAAGCAATCAGCCCCAGCATTTT.

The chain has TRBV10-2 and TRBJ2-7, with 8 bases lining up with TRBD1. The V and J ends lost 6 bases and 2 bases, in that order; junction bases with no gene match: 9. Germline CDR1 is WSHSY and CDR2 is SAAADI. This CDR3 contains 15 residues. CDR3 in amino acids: CASRTIQGVTYEQYF. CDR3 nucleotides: TGCGCCAGCAGGACTATACAGGGGGTCACCTACGAGCAGTACTTC.

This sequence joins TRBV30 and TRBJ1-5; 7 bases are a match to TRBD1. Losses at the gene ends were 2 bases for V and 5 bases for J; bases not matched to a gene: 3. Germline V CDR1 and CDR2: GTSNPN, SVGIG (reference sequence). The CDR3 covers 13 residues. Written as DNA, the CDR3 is TGTGCCTGGAGTTCCCAGGGGGATCAGCCCCAGCATTTT. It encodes CAWSSQGDQPQHF.

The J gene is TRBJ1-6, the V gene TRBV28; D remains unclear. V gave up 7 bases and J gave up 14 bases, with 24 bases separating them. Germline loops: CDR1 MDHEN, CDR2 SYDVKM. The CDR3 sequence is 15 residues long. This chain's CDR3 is CASTPRGSPVLSLHF. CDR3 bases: TGTGCCAGCACCCCTAGAGGATCCCCGGTGTTGTCCCTCCACTTT.

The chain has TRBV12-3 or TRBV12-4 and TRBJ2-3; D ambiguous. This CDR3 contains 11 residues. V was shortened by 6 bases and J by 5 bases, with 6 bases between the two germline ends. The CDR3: CASSEQDTQYF. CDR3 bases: TGTGCCAGCAGCGAGCAAGATACGCAGTATTTT.

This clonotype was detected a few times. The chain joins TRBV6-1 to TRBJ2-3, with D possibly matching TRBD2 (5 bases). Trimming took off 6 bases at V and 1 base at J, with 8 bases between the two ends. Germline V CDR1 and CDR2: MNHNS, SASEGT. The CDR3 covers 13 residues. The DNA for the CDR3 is TGTGCCAGCAGCGAGCGGCGCACAGATACGCAGTATTTT. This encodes CASSERRTDTQYF.

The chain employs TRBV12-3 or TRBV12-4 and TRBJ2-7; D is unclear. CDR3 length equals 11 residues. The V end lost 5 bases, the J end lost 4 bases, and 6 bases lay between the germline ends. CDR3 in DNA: TGTGCCAGCAGTCCCCTTTACGAGCAGTACTTC. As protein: CASSPLYEQYF.

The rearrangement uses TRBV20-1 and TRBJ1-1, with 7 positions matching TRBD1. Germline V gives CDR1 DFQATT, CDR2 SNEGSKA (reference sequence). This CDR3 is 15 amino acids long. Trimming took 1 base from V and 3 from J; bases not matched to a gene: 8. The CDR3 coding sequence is TGCAGTGCTAGAGTCAACAGGGGACTGGACACTGAAGCTTTCTTT. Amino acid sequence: CSARVNRGLDTEAFF.

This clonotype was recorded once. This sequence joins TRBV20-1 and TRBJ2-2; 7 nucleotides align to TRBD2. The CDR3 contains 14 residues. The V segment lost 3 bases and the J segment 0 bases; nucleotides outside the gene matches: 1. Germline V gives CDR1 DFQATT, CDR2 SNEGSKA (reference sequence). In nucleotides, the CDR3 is TGCAGTGCTAGTCGGGGGGCGAACACCGGGGAGCTGTTTTTT. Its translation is CSASRGANTGELFF.

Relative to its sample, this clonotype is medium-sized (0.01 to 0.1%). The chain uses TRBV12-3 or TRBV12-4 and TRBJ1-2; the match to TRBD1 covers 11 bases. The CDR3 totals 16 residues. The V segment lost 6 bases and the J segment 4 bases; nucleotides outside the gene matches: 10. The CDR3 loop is CASRPGQGVSFYGYTF. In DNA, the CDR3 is TGTGCCAGCAGACCGGGACAGGGGGTTTCTTTCTATGGCTACACCTTC.

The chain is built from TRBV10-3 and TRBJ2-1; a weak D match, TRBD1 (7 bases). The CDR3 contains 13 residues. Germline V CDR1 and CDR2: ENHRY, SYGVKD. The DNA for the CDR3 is TGTGCTTCCGGACTACAGGGGAGGAATGAGCAGTTCTTC. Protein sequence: CASGLQGRNEQFF.

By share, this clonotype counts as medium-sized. Here the CDR3 DNA reads TGCAGTGCTAGACTCCTGACAGGGTATAATTCACCCCTCCACTTT. Its protein product is CSARLLTGYNSPLHF. V usage is TRBV20-1 and J usage is TRBJ1-6; the match to TRBD1 covers 7 bases. Germline V lookup: CDR1 DFQATT, CDR2 SNEGSKA (reference sequence). The CDR3 contains 15 residues. Trimming took 2 bases from V and 4 from J; bases not matched to a gene: 5.